This TCR beta chain was recovered during a study of blood T cell repertoires in COVID-19. About the research overall: PBMCs, B-cell-depleted T cells, or T cells provided the cDNA or gDNA that made up the material.

CDR3 length: 17 amino acids. V was pared by 3 bases and J by 5 bases, with 11 bases of the junction left unmatched. Germline-derived CDR1 and CDR2 are SGHVS and FQNEAQ. Under the authors' procedure: Amplification of reference gene primers provided the estimated nucleated cell counts. Method: immunoSEQ multiplex PCR; TCRdb's copy keeps in-frame clones and lacks some. V, J and clone size are those of that table, while D and trimming were read from the DNA. The sample comprises some 78,000 clones, nearly 90% of which are singletons, and 3.5% to 5% rests with the top ten. The source is a woman of 80 years or more with active or convalescent COVID-19. Source material: peripheral blood. The chain couples TRBV7-8 to TRBJ2-7, with TRBD2 matching 12 bases. The CDR3 DNA follows: TGTGCCAGCAGCTTCAGGCTAGCGGGAGGGTGGGCTAACGAGCAGTACTTC. Residues: CASSFRLAGGWANEQYF.